Below, 14 T cell receptor beta chains from the same sample are listed, as sequenced in a study of regulatory T cells in long-lasting Graves disease. To make TCR beta libraries, researchers used iRepertoire HTBI primers and Arm-PCR of CDR3 regions. TCRdb re-derived calls from the multiplex PCR reads in MiXCR, one entry per CDR3 protein. Found here are hundreds of thousands of distinct CDR3 sequences, roughly a sixth of them singletons; the top ten hold roughly 30%. Time point denoted: newly diagnosed GD, antithyroid drugs for less than 3 months. RNA extracted from PBMCs served as the sequencing template. The same data also contributed to another study, on T cells in Graves' hyperthyroidism and ophthalmopathy.

Material: peripheral blood mononuclear cells (PBMCs), obtained at new diagnosis, from a patient treated with antithyroid drugs. Receptors were obtained from a man aged 40-50 years with Graves disease.

Only a few counts were recorded for this clonotype. CDR3 sequence (DNA): TGTGCCAGCAGTGAGGACCTAGCGGGGGGCCTCACCCAGTACTTC. Translated: CASSEDLAGGLTQYF. The V and J genes are TRBV6-1 and TRBJ2-5, with TRBD2 matching 11 bases. J was trimmed by 8 bases and V by 3 bases; bases with no gene match: 8. Germline V gene lookup returns CDR1 MNHNS and CDR2 SASEGT. CDR3 size: 15 residues.

In its sample, this clonotype was seen a few times. The V gene is TRBV15, the J gene TRBJ2-5; D is possibly TRBD1 (6 bases). The V and J ends lost 0 bases and 1 base respectively, with 9 bases between them. This CDR3 is 15 amino acids long. The V gene's germline CDR1 is LNHNV and CDR2 YYDKDF (reference sequence). This CDR3 reads CATSREQGPQETQYF. CDR3 in DNA: TGTGCCACCAGCAGAGAGCAGGGGCCCCAAGAGACCCAGTACTTC.

The rearrangement uses TRBV3-1 and TRBJ2-1; either TRBD1 or TRBD2 may supply D (5 bases each). The ends were cut back, 0 bases at V and 4 bases at J, with 13 bases in the middle. Germline-derived CDR1 and CDR2 are LGHDT and YNNKEL (reference sequence). The CDR3 is 16 amino acids. CDR3: CASSQDLRGYYNEQFF. The CDR3 region has the DNA TGTGCCAGCAGCCAAGATTTGAGGGGCTATTACAATGAGCAGTTCTTC.

This clonotype was seen at least ten times. The rearrangement uses TRBV20-1 and TRBJ2-1; a possible D gene is TRBD2 (7 bases). CDR1 DFQATT and CDR2 SNEGSKA come from the germline V gene (reference sequence). The CDR3 extends over 13 amino acids. Trimming removed 4 bases at V and 4 bases at J, with 11 bases between. The CDR3 spells CSAIRGGYNEQFF. The CDR3 bases are TGCAGTGCTATAAGGGGGGGTTACAATGAGCAGTTCTTC.

The V gene is TRBV5-1, the J gene TRBJ2-3, with D hard to call. Germline-derived CDR1 and CDR2 are SGHRS and YFSETQ. V was pared by 5 bases and J by 2 bases, with 9 bases between. This CDR3 comprises 13 residues. CDR3 in amino acids: CASRLIPTDTQYF. CDR3 in DNA: TGCGCCAGCAGACTTATACCCACAGATACGCAGTATTTT. Variable domain in full (rest from reference TRBV5-1 and TRBJ2-3): KAGVTQTPRYLIKTRGQQVTLSCSPISGHRSVSWYQQTPGQGLQFLFEYFSETQRNKGNFPGRFSGRQFSNSRSEMNVSTLELGDSALYLCASRLIPTDTQYFGPGTRLTVL.

There are many counts of this clonotype. V gene TRBV12-3 or TRBV12-4 combines with J gene TRBJ1-1; weak D call: TRBD1 (6 bases). V was clipped by 7 bases and J by 9 bases, with 15 bases between them. The CDR3 spans 12 residues. CDR3 coding DNA: TGTGCCAGCACTTCAACAGGGCGCCAAGCTTTCTTT. Protein: CASTSTGRQAFF.

This sequence joins TRBV28 and TRBJ2-7, with 7 bases fitting TRBD1. Germline CDR1 MDHEN, CDR2 SYDVKM. The V and J ends lost 8 bases and 3 bases, in that order; junction bases with no gene match: 7. The CDR3 runs to 13 residues. CDR3 bases: TGTGCCAGCCAGGGACAGTCGTACTACGAGCAGTACTTC. It encodes CASQGQSYYEQYF.

The chain is built from TRBV7-2 and TRBJ1-2; D uncertain. V lost 6 bases and J 4 bases, leaving 18 bases between the germline ends. In germline, CDR1 is SGHTA, CDR2 FQGNSA. The CDR3 loop spans 15 amino acids. CDR3: CASSSFGWSSYGYTF. The CDR3 nucleotides read TGTGCCAGCAGTTCTTTCGGGTGGTCGAGCTATGGCTACACCTTC.

The chain recombines TRBV2 with TRBJ1-5; 8 nucleotides agree with TRBD1. The CDR3 loop spans 15 amino acids. The germline gives CDR1 SNHLY, CDR2 FYNNEI. V lost 5 bases to trimming and J lost 3 bases; unmatched junction nucleotides: 6. CDR3 loop: CASSTRTGHNQPQHF. CDR3 in DNA: TGTGCCAGCAGTACCAGGACAGGGCACAATCAGCCCCAGCATTTT.

This clonotype appeared once. A read error may account for a junction end that differs from germline. CDR3 DNA: TGCAGTGCTAGCCAATCGTTACGGGTCCTTAAAGGCACTGAAGCTCTCTTT. Translation gives CSASQSLRVLKGTEALF. The V and J genes are TRBV20-1 and TRBJ1-1; the D is unclear. CDR3 length: 17 residues. Germline V gives CDR1 DFQATT, CDR2 SNEGSKA (reference sequence).

This clonotype was recorded many times. The V and J genes are TRBV6-2 or TRBV6-3 and TRBJ2-1, with a tentative D call TRBD1 (6 bases). This CDR3 is built from 15 residues. Trimming pared 2 bases from V and 8 bases from J, leaving 16 bases between. Germline values: CDR1 MNHEY, CDR2 SVGEGT. CDR3 nucleotide sequence: TGTGCCAGCAGTTACGCGGCAGGGGAAGTTCATGAGCAGTTCTTC. It codes for CASSYAAGEVHEQFF.

J is TRBJ1-4 and V is TRBV7-9; D remains unclear. The germline V gene encodes CDR1 SEHNR and CDR2 FQNEAQ (reference sequence). CDR3 length equals 13 residues. V was shortened by 1 base and J by 8 bases, with 8 bases between the two germline ends. CDR3 residues: CASSLDGWEKLFF. In DNA, the CDR3 is TGTGCCAGCAGCTTAGACGGGTGGGAAAAACTGTTTTTT.

This clonotype was seen at least ten times. This sequence joins TRBV5-1 and TRBJ2-5; possibly TRBD1 for D (6 bases). Trimming shortened V by 2 bases and J by 4 bases, and 15 bases separated the two germline ends. The CDR3 contains 15 residues. Looked up from germline, CDR1 is SGHRS and CDR2 is YFSETQ. The CDR3 region is CASSFQGKGRETQYF. In nucleotides, the CDR3 is TGCGCCAGCAGCTTCCAGGGGAAGGGCCGAGAGACCCAGTACTTC.

In this sample, this clonotype turned up a few times. The chain is built from TRBV2 and TRBJ1-2; 11 nucleotides match TRBD1. The V gene's germline CDR1 is SNHLY and CDR2 FYNNEI. The CDR3 has 14 amino acids. The V segment lost 7 bases and the J segment 8 bases; nucleotides outside the gene matches: 9. The CDR3 protein is CASMAGQGVGGYTF. For the CDR3, the DNA is TGTGCCAGCATGGCGGGACAGGGGGTCGGAGGCTACACCTTC.